Listed below are T cell receptor beta chains from one sample, sequenced in a study of prognosis after radiotherapy for stage I lung cancer. TCRdb analysed the multiplex PCR reads with MiXCR anew, one entry per CDR3 protein. The table records around 63,000 distinct CDR3 sequences, around a quarter of them present only once. The source material was PBMCs, sampled before or after stereotactic body radiation therapy (not recorded which). Receptors were obtained from a donor at least 50 years old with non-small cell lung cancer. The CDR3 runs from the conserved cysteine through the conserved F or W. Each record gives: J gene, clone size, D gene, V gene, CDR3 DNA, CDR3 protein. A D gene is named only where the DNA matches it firmly. Only part of the rows carry a size: once, few, many, or a class if the clone is expanded.

>TRBJ2-5|many|.|TRBV20-1
TGCAGTGCTAGTATTAGGGGGACCATTCCAAGGACCCAGTACTTC
CSASIRGTIPRTQYF
>TRBJ1-1|many|.|TRBV6-5
TGTGCCAGCAGTTCCCGAGGGGTCCGGAACACTGAAGCTTTCTTT
CASSSRGVRNTEAFF
>TRBJ2-1|many|.|TRBV5-1
TGCGCCAGCAGGAGGGAACAGGCGATCAATGAGCAGTTCTTC
CASRREQAINEQFF
>TRBJ1-2|many|.|TRBV10-3
TGTGCCATCAGTGAGTCGGGCGACTATGGCTACACCTTC
CAISESGDYGYTF
>TRBJ2-3|many|TRBD2|TRBV9
TGTGCCAGCAGCGCGCGGGGGACAGATACGCAGTATTTT
CASSARGTDTQYF
>TRBJ2-5|.|.|TRBV5-6
TGTGCCAGCAGTATCCTTGGGGCAGGGGAGAACCAGTACTTC
CASSILGAGENQYF
>TRBJ1-5|many|.|TRBV6-2/TRBV6-3
TGTGCCAGCAGTTATGGCAGGGGTAAAAATCAGCCCCAGCATTTT
CASSYGRGKNQPQHF
>TRBJ1-5|many|.|TRBV20-1
TGCAGTGCTATACACGGTTTAGCCCAGCATTTT
CSAIHGLAQHF
>TRBJ2-5|.|.|TRBV7-6
TGTGCCAACACACTAGGTCGGACCCAGTACTTC
CANTLGRTQYF
>TRBJ1-6|many|TRBD1|TRBV20-1
TGCAGTGCTAGAGTAAGGACAGGGAATTCACCCCTCCACTTT
CSARVRTGNSPLHF
>TRBJ1-2|.|.|TRBV6-1
TGTGCCAGCAGTCTAGGGCTTGCCTATTTCTACACCTTC
CASSLGLAYFYTF
>TRBJ2-1|many|TRBD2|TRBV19
TGTGCCAGTAGGCCAGCGGGGGTAGGAGATGAGCAGTTCTTC
CASRPAGVGDEQFF
>TRBJ2-1|.|.|TRBV6-1
TGTGCCAGCAGCCCCCCCAGGGTATCCTACAATGAGCAGTTCTTC
CASSPPRVSYNEQFF
>TRBJ1-6|.|.|TRBV6-5
TGTGCCAGCAGTTTTGGAGGGCCCTATAATTCACCCCTCCACTTT
CASSFGGPYNSPLHF
>TRBJ2-7|many|.|TRBV19
TGTGCCAGTAGTGGGGACCGTACCTACGAGCAGTACTTC
CASSGDRTYEQYF
>TRBJ2-3|many|.|TRBV11-2
TGTGCCAGCAGCTTTTCCGGCACAGATACGCAGTATTTT
CASSFSGTDTQYF
>TRBJ1-1|many|.|TRBV20-1
TGCAGTGCTAACGGGGGTTCTAGCACTGAAGCTTTCTTT
CSANGGSSTEAFF
>TRBJ2-7|.|TRBD2|TRBV4-2
TGTGCCAGCAGCCAAGATCCTAGCGGGGGGGAATACGAGCAGTACTTC
CASSQDPSGGEYEQYF
>TRBJ2-1|.|.|TRBV10-3
TGTGCCATCAGTGAGTTCCAGCCTGAGCAGTTCTTC
CAISEFQPEQFF
>TRBJ1-4|many|.|TRBV6-4
TGTGCCAGCAGTGAAGCGCTTGGGTTTGAAAAACTGTTTTTT
CASSEALGFEKLFF
>TRBJ1-4|many|TRBD1|TRBV5-1
TGCGCCAGCAGCTTTACTCCCCCGACAGGGAGCGCACTGGATAATGAAAAACTGTTTTTT
CASSFTPPTGSALDNEKLFF
>TRBJ1-3|many|.|TRBV18
TGTGCCAGCTCACCAAGCCGAAACACCATATATTTT
CASSPSRNTIYF
>TRBJ2-3|many|.|TRBV12-3/TRBV12-4
TGTGCCAGCAGTTTTCGCGGGGGCTCCACAGATACGCAGTATTTT
CASSFRGGSTDTQYF
>TRBJ1-6|many|TRBD1|TRBV18
TGTGCCAGCTCACCGGGACAGCAAAATTCACCCCTCCACTTT
CASSPGQQNSPLHF
>TRBJ1-2|.|.|TRBV6-5
TGTGCCAGCATCTCAGGGACGGCTCCCTATTGCTACACCTTC
CASISGTAPYCYTF
>TRBJ2-3|many|.|TRBV5-1
TGCGCCAGCAGCTTAGGGGGGCGCACCACAGATACGCAGTATTTT
CASSLGGRTTDTQYF
>TRBJ1-6|once|.|TRBV27
TGTGCCAGCAGTTTTTCGTCTCCGGGCTATAATTCACCCCTCCACTTT
CASSFSSPGYNSPLHF